This T cell receptor (beta chain) originates from a study of T-cell reconstitution after alpha-beta-depleted transplantation in children. The CDR3 sequence is 21 residues long. Trimming pared 7 bases from V and 0 bases from J, leaving 28 bases between. CDR1 MDHEN and CDR2 SYDVKM come from the germline V gene. Concerning this clonotype itself: The target antigen is unknown.

During its preparation, the TCRbeta library received unique molecular identifiers. TCRdb recomputed calls from the PCR reads with MiXCR, one row per CDR3 protein. The top ten hold around 0.8% of the sample, which has 700,000 or so distinct CDR3 sequences, 10% to 15% seen once. Study-wide results and caveats: Several hundred expanded graft clones reportedly were the source of alpha-beta T cells about two months after transplant. After one year, T-cell counts and TCRbeta diversity mostly came from new T cells. Surviving recipient T cells and thymic progenitors produced the high day-60 TCRbeta diversity seen in some patients.

The starting material was PBMCs, obtained before TCRalphabeta/CD19-depleted stem cell transplant. This TCR was sampled from a girl aged 2 to 9 with congenital amegakaryocytic thrombocytopenia, due to receive a stem cell transplant. This rearrangement joins TRBV28 to TRBJ2-6; perhaps TRBD1 as D (6 bases). The CDR3 DNA reads as TGTGCCAGCACCCAACCACTCAAAACAGGGCCGCTAAGCTCTGGGGCCAACGTCCTGACTTTC. Translated: CASTQPLKTGPLSSGANVLTF.